Ten or more counts support the clone carrying this T cell receptor (beta chain). Antigen: not known. As to time point: patch test 1, 2 weeks after DPC sensitization. Treatment described: therapeutic diphenylcyclopropenone sensitization with weekly scalp DPC. Trimming left V 5 bases short and J 1 base short, with 12 bases between. Germline-derived CDR1 and CDR2 are SGHRS and YFSETQ. This CDR3 is 14 amino acids long. This entry comes from a study of human T cells and chemical hapten exposure. About the study: Scalp application of diphenylcyclopropenone was performed weekly in patients across the entire approximately 24-week study. Alopecia universalis, totalis or areata was present in patients who were mostly female.

TCRdb re-analysed the RACE reads in MiXCR, keeping a single row per CDR3 protein. The sample carries about 360,000 distinct CDR3 sequences, roughly 4.8% recorded once. Study conclusions and caveats: Relative to controls, expanded TCRs formed significantly more large CDR3 similarity clusters.

The specimen comprised whole blood, sampled in connection with sensitization to the hapten diphenylcyclopropenone (DPC). This TCR derives from a woman between 45 and 60 years old with alopecia areata. Some clones in this sample may be carry-over from other donors' samples. This sequence joins TRBV5-1 and TRBJ1-1, with D maybe TRBD1 (6 bases). CDR3: CASRWDTWNTEAFF. The CDR3 nucleotides read TGCGCCAGCAGATGGGACACCTGGAACACTGAAGCTTTCTTT.